This TCR beta chain was observed in a study of breast tumors, draining lymph nodes, adjacent tissues. Judged by abundance, this clonotype is medium-sized (0.01 to 0.1%). The CDR3 totals 16 residues. The J segment lost 1 base and the V segment lost 5 bases, leaving 9 bases of the junction unmatched. From germline, CDR1 is SGHAT and CDR2 FQNNGV. TCRdb called the multiplex PCR reads again in MiXCR, with one record for every CDR3 protein. The sample yields about 16,000 distinct CDR3 sequences, just under 45% seen once. The clonotype comes from a female donor with breast cancer. Some clones in this sample may be carry-over from other donors' samples. Sequencing input: tumor-adjacent breast tissue. J is TRBJ2-5 and V is TRBV11-2; 8 positions match TRBD2. The CDR3 loop is CASSPGLALAQETQYF. The CDR3 DNA reads TGTGCCAGCAGCCCTGGACTAGCCCTAGCCCAAGAGACCCAGTACTTC.